A single sample is the source of the 12 T cell receptor beta chains below, sequenced in a study of sequential checkpoint blockade in melanoma. Only in-frame clones appear in the TCRdb table, and some are missing; sequencing was by immunoSEQ multiplex PCR. The table records around 9,700 clones, roughly 51% of them present only once. The treatment was: randomized to nivolumab then ipilimumab (arm A) or the reverse (arm B). The sample consisted of CD8+ T cells sorted from blood (inferred from file names), taken from a patient given nivolumab and ipilimumab in sequence. The receptors derive from a human donor with melanoma.

The sample holds a few counts of this clone. This chain connects TRBV19 to TRBJ2-1; 12 bases are shared with TRBD2. Germline V gene data show CDR1 as LNHDA and CDR2 as SQIVND (reference sequence). Unmatched junction bases numbered 5, after V lost 5 bases and J lost 3 bases. The CDR3 extends over 16 amino acids. CDR3 DNA: TGTGCCAGTAGTGCTGGGACTAGCGGGTACTACAATGAGCAGTTCTTC. Protein: CASSAGTSGYYNEQFF.

The J gene is TRBJ2-2, the V gene TRBV9; 11 bases agree with TRBD2. The J segment lost 2 bases and the V segment lost 3 bases, leaving 9 bases of the junction unmatched. This CDR3 has 18 amino acids. Germline V CDR1 and CDR2: SGDLS, YYNGEE. The CDR3 is CASSDGVAGGPNTGELFF. DNA for the CDR3: TGTGCCAGCAGCGACGGGGTAGCGGGAGGGCCAAACACCGGGGAGCTGTTTTTT.

V and J are TRBV13 and TRBJ1-1, with a tentative D call TRBD1 (6 bases). Germline V gives CDR1 PRHDT, CDR2 FYEKMQ (reference sequence). The V end was cut by 6 bases, the J end by 3 bases, with 11 bases between. This CDR3 is built from 13 residues. This CDR3 is CASSLQGYTEAFF. In DNA form, the CDR3 reads TGTGCCAGCAGTTTACAGGGCTACACTGAAGCTTTCTTT.

V usage is TRBV25-1 and J usage is TRBJ1-1, with D perhaps matching TRBD1 (6 bases). Germline V gene data show CDR1 as MGHDK and CDR2 as SYGVNS. Trimming stripped 6 bases from V and 1 base from J, with 15 bases between. The CDR3 length is 15 residues. The CDR3 here is CASSLTGQSNTEAFF. The CDR3 DNA reads as TGTGCCAGCAGCCTTACGGGACAATCGAACACTGAAGCTTTCTTT.

The chain couples TRBV7-9 to TRBJ2-1; D perhaps matches TRBD2 (5 bases). This CDR3 spans 16 amino acids. V was pared by 3 bases and J by 6 bases, with 18 bases between. CDR1 and CDR2 from the germline V gene are SEHNR and FQNEAQ (reference sequence). The CDR3 reads CASSFIGVGVFNEQFF. The CDR3 coding sequence is TGTGCCAGCAGCTTCATCGGAGTGGGAGTTTTCAATGAGCAGTTCTTC.

The chain is built from TRBV9 and TRBJ2-5, with TRBD1 identical over 9 bases. The CDR3 runs 14 residues. Germline V gene sequence: CDR1 SGDLS, CDR2 YYNGEE. V lost 4 bases to trimming and J lost 11 bases; unmatched junction nucleotides: 12. In nucleotides, the CDR3 is TGTGCCAGCAGCATCCGCTCGACAGGGGGAGAGCAGTACTTC. Translating gives CASSIRSTGGEQYF.

The gene calls are TRBV5-4 and TRBJ2-3; TRBD2 agrees at 7 bases. With 5 bases clipped from V and 3 bases from J, the junction kept 6 bases outside the gene matches. Germline V lookup: CDR1 SGHNT, CDR2 YYREEE (reference sequence). This CDR3 is 14 amino acids long. CDR3 loop: CASSYGLETDTQYF. The CDR3 DNA reads as TGTGCCAGCAGTTACGGACTAGAGACAGATACGCAGTATTTT.

CDR3 amino acids: CASSSLAGPTRDTQYF. CDR3 nucleotide sequence: TGCGCCAGCAGCTCTCTGGCGGGCCCCACACGAGATACGCAGTATTTT. The chain employs TRBV5-1 and TRBJ2-3; tentative D call: TRBD2 (5 bases). Trimming cost V 3 bases and J 5 bases, with 19 bases left between them. CDR1 and CDR2 from the germline V gene are SGHRS and YFSETQ. The CDR3 is 16 amino acids.

This chain connects TRBV11-2 to TRBJ2-3; 13 nucleotides match TRBD2. Germline V gene sequence: CDR1 SGHAT, CDR2 FQNNGV. The CDR3 is 15 amino acids. After removal of 1 base from V and 9 bases from J, the junction contained 4 bases not matched to a gene. CDR3 residues: CASSLVLAGGPTQYF. The CDR3 nucleotides are TGTGCCAGCAGCTTAGTACTAGCGGGAGGGCCAACGCAGTATTTT.

This sequence joins TRBV4-1 and TRBJ2-1; 9 nucleotides line up with TRBD2. This CDR3 comprises 16 residues. Germline CDR1 reads MGHRA; CDR2 reads YSYEKL. Trimming at V came to 0 bases and at J to 7 bases, leaving 7 bases not matched to a gene. In DNA form, the CDR3 reads TGCGCCAGCAGCCAAGACAGGGATAGCGGGAGTAATGAGCAGTTCTTC. Protein product: CASSQDRDSGSNEQFF.

The rearrangement joins TRBV9 to TRBJ2-5; 8 nucleotides agree with TRBD2. The J call may be incorrect, as the DNA end agrees better with TRBJ2-7. The CDR3 is made up of 15 amino acids. CDR1 and CDR2 from the germline V gene are SGDLS and YYNGEE. The CDR3 reads CASSDGASGGYEQYF. CDR3 bases: TGTGCCAGCAGCGATGGGGCCAGCGGGGGCTACGAGCAGTACTTC.

This chain uses TRBV6-1 with TRBJ2-7; 9 nucleotides agree with TRBD2. The CDR3 consists of 15 residues. Looked up from germline, CDR1 is MNHNS and CDR2 is SASEGT. The J segment lost 5 bases and the V segment lost 8 bases, leaving 13 bases of the junction unmatched. The CDR3: CASASWREGLDEQYF. As DNA, the CDR3 is TGTGCCAGCGCCAGTTGGCGGGAGGGCCTTGACGAGCAGTACTTC.